This entry describes one T cell receptor (beta chain). This clone is a singleton in its sample. Its antigen is unknown. No base qualities exist here, and no much larger clone lies one base off it. These data come from a study of PD-1 blockade in classical Hodgkin lymphoma (dated by TCRdb to 2018 to 2020). Some background on the complete study: The study used TCR beta sequencing and CyTOF to define a peripheral blood immune signature of response to PD-1 blockade in classical Hodgkin lymphoma.

The CDR3 measures 17 amino acids from cysteine to phenylalanine. The only DNA kept is the CDR3, 51 bases in frame from the first base. The junction shows trimming of 5 bases on V and 8 bases on J, and the gene matches do not reach 14 bases of it. CDR1 and CDR2, looked up from the germline V gene, are KGHSY and FQNENV. Genomic DNA was isolated using the Qiagen DNeasy kit from unsorted PBMCs as well as from negatively selected CD4+ and CD8+ fractions. TCR beta CDR3 regions were amplified by immunoSEQ multiplex PCR using primers annealing to V and J segments. A synthetic immune receptor repertoire was used to minimize amplification bias, and remaining bias was computationally removed after sequencing. In the paper's pipeline: Repertoire diversity was quantified as the Shannon entropy index using custom Python scripts. Unsorted, CD4+ and CD8+ repertoires were analyzed separately, except in combined analyses where CD4+ and CD8+ sequences were merged in silico. TCRdb took this table from immuneACCESS and kept in-frame rearrangements with V and J called. Such tables lack part of the clones; where checked against another copy, unresolved V genes explain under half of the gap, and the rest is unexplained. V, J and clone size were drawn from that table, and D and trimming were deduced from the DNA. This sample has about 21,000 clones in its table, and 90% to 95% of those were observed once. The ten top clones hold 4.5% to 6.5% of the sample.

Overall results and qualifications from the work: Baseline TCR diversity was reported as lower in newly diagnosed patients than in healthy donors, and lower still in relapsed/refractory patients. The study was limited to a single clinical trial cohort, and causes of repertoire differences, possibly disease activity or prior therapy, remained undefined.

The time point label for this specimen denotes: newly diagnosed, previously untreated cHL patient sample. PBMCs from patients with newly diagnosed, previously untreated classical Hodgkin lymphoma were sequenced as a comparison group for the relapsed/refractory trial patients. After peripheral blood was drawn into 8 mL Vacutainer Cell Preparation Tubes, PBMCs were isolated by centrifugation and then cryopreserved. The chain was built from TRBV16 and TRBJ2-1; the junction holds 11 bases that match TRBD1. This receptor was obtained from a human donor with classical Hodgkin lymphoma. Sequenced input: peripheral blood mononuclear cells (PBMCs). The CDR3: CASSKYGRDRGTDEQFF. The DNA sequence is TGTGCCAGCAGCAAGTACGGGCGGGACAGGGGGACGGATGAGCAGTTCTTC.